Many counts were recorded for the clone carrying this TCR beta chain. Antigen unknown. Trimming cost V 4 bases and J 4 bases; bases outside gene matches: 11. The length of the CDR3 is 16 residues. Germline CDR1 and CDR2: SGHRS and YFSETQ. This entry belongs to a study of breast tumors, draining lymph nodes, adjacent tissues. Each CDR3 protein gets one entry after TCRdb re-called the multiplex PCR reads with MiXCR. This table holds 200,000 to 250,000 distinct CDR3 sequences, under 35% found once. Notes on the study in general: Compared with basal-like, luminal-like tumors shared significantly more repertoire with nontumor tissue.

Samples came from axillary lymph nodes draining the breast cancer. Sequences were obtained from axillary lymph node tissue. The TCR sequence derives from a female donor with breast cancer. Some clones in this sample may be carry-over from other donors' samples. The chain uses TRBV5-1 and TRBJ1-3, with 7 bases identical to TRBD1. The CDR3 region is CASSLGTVNFGNTIYF. CDR3 coding DNA: TGCGCCAGCAGCCTGGGGACAGTCAATTTCGGAAACACCATATATTTT.